Following are 32 T cell receptor beta chains from one sample sequenced in a study of T cell responses to AZD1222 COVID-19 vaccine. The method was immunoSEQ multiplex PCR; TCRdb's version includes in-frame clones alone and lacks a portion of them. The sample lists approximately 90,000 clones, roughly nine tenths seen once, with 6.5% to 7.5% in the top ten. Here the sequenced sample was peripheral blood, taken on day 0 of AZD1222 vaccination. The receptors were sampled from an adult in good health.

The chain links TRBV7-8 to TRBJ1-5; 8 nucleotides match TRBD1. This CDR3 has 14 amino acids. Germline V gene lookup returns CDR1 SGHVS and CDR2 FQNEAQ. V was clipped by 7 bases and J by 5 bases; unmatched bases: 7. The CDR3 loop reads CASNDRGGHQPQHF. Here the CDR3 DNA reads TGTGCCAGCAACGACAGGGGAGGGCATCAGCCCCAGCATTTT.

This sequence joins TRBV27 and TRBJ2-7; no firm D call. The length of the CDR3 is 13 residues. Trimming took off 3 bases at V and 3 bases at J, with 9 bases between the two ends. Germline V CDR1 and CDR2: MNHEY, SMNVEV (reference sequence). The CDR3 region is CASSFRTGYEQYF. Written as DNA, the CDR3 is TGTGCCAGCAGTTTCCGGACGGGCTACGAGCAGTACTTC.

For this clone: The same CDR3 arises from other DNA sequences in this sample as well. The chain uses TRBV29-1 and TRBJ2-3; TRBD2 aligns across 8 bases. From germline, CDR1 is SQVTM and CDR2 ANQGSEA. With V trimmed by 6 bases and J by 1 base, 6 bases remained unmatched. The CDR3 contains 14 residues. CDR3 protein: CSVDLAGGTDTQYF. The CDR3, as DNA: TGCAGCGTCGATCTAGCGGGCGGCACAGATACGCAGTATTTT.

This chain links TRBV6-5 with TRBJ1-3; possible D gene TRBD1, 6 bases. The germline V gene encodes CDR1 MNHEY and CDR2 SVGAGI. Deletions cut 8 bases from V and 4 bases from J, with 15 bases between. The CDR3 is 14 amino acids. This chain's CDR3 is CASPGGLAGNTIYF. DNA for the CDR3: TGTGCCAGCCCGGGGGGGCTAGCGGGAAACACCATATATTTT.

The chain has TRBV25-1 and TRBJ1-2; 9 positions match TRBD1. The trim removed 4 bases at V and 0 bases at J, leaving 9 bases unmatched. Germline assignment: CDR1 MGHDK and CDR2 SYGVNS. The CDR3 is made up of 17 amino acids. The CDR3 DNA follows: TGTGCCAGCAGTGTGGGGGACAGGGCGTTAGCTAACTATGGCTACACCTTC. This gives the protein CASSVGDRALANYGYTF.

V is TRBV5-6 and J is TRBJ1-1; D is undetermined. Germline V gives CDR1 SGHDT, CDR2 YYEEEE. The CDR3 has 11 residues. The V end lost 1 base, the J end lost 10 bases, and 8 bases lay between the germline ends. The CDR3 spells CASSLSGRAFF. The CDR3, as DNA: TGTGCCAGCAGCTTGAGTGGGAGAGCTTTCTTT.

J is TRBJ2-7 and V is TRBV5-4; D unresolved. The CDR3 has 15 amino acids. V was cut by 4 bases and J by 2 bases, with 16 bases left in between. Germline CDR1 SGHNT, CDR2 YYREEE (reference sequence). The CDR3 here is CASSPGQEGTYEQYF. The CDR3 DNA reads as TGTGCCAGCAGCCCTGGGCAAGAAGGAACCTACGAGCAGTACTTC.

The chain recombines TRBV28 with TRBJ1-3; TRBD1 is a possible D gene (6 bases). The CDR3 extends over 14 amino acids. Trimming shortened V by 6 bases and J by 4 bases, and 13 bases separated the two germline ends. The germline CDR1 and CDR2 sequences are MDHEN and SYDVKM. The CDR3, as DNA: TGTGCCAGCAGCTTAGTGGGGGGCGGAAACACCATATATTTT. It translates to CASSLVGGGNTIYF.

The rearrangement uses TRBV15 and TRBJ2-3, with a tentative D call TRBD2 (5 bases). CDR1 LNHNV and CDR2 YYDKDF come from the germline V gene (reference sequence). The CDR3 is 13 residues long. The V gene lost 11 bases and the J gene lost 0 bases, with 12 bases spanning the gap. CDR3 loop: CAAGPGSTDTQYF. DNA of the CDR3: TGTGCCGCTGGGCCGGGGAGCACAGATACGCAGTATTTT.

The chain has TRBV28 and TRBJ1-3; the D gene is possibly TRBD1 (5 bases). V was trimmed by 1 base and J by 1 base, leaving 11 bases between them. This CDR3 is 16 amino acids long. Germline V gene lookup returns CDR1 MDHEN and CDR2 SYDVKM. The DNA for the CDR3 is TGTGCCAGCAGTTTATACGGGGGGATGTCTGGAAACACCATATATTTT. Its translation is CASSLYGGMSGNTIYF.

In the case of this clone: Within the sample, other DNA sequences also encode this same CDR3. The chain recombines TRBV5-1 with TRBJ1-3; D remains ambiguous. Between the trimmed V and J ends, which lost 0 bases and 0 bases, there was a span of 7 bases. The CDR3 runs 15 residues. CDR1 is SGHRS and CDR2 is YFSETQ in the germline V gene. CDR3 nucleotide sequence: TGCGCCAGCAGCTTGGAGCCGGGCTCTGGAAACACCATATATTTT. Amino acid sequence: CASSLEPGSGNTIYF.

The J gene is TRBJ1-4, the V gene TRBV19; D is uncertain. V lost 2 bases to trimming and J lost 8 bases, with 15 bases between them. The CDR3 contains 15 residues. The germline gives CDR1 LNHDA, CDR2 SQIVND (reference sequence). CDR3 nucleotides: TGTGCCAGTAGTATACCCAGGACGGGCGGAGAAAAACTGTTTTTT. Encoded protein: CASSIPRTGGEKLFF. The entire variable domain, with the rest obtained from reference TRBV19 and TRBJ1-4, is as follows: DGGITQSPKYLFRKEGQNVTLSCEQNLNHDAMYWYRQDPGQGLRLIYYSQIVNDFQKGDIAEGYSVSREKKESFPLTVTSAQKNPTAFYLCASSIPRTGGEKLFFGSGTQLSVL.

This chain uses TRBV5-4 with TRBJ2-3; perhaps TRBD2 as D (5 bases). The germline V gene has CDR1 SGHNT and CDR2 YYREEE (reference sequence). The CDR3 contains 13 residues. V shed 4 bases and J shed 2 bases, with 8 bases lying between them. The CDR3 sequence is CASSPAATDTQYF. The CDR3 nucleotides are TGTGCCAGCAGCCCAGCGGCCACAGATACGCAGTATTTT.

This clone was observed a handful of times. The chain recombines TRBV5-1 with TRBJ2-2, with D tentatively TRBD1 (5 bases). The V gene lost 4 bases and the J gene lost 1 base, with 11 bases spanning the gap. Germline lookup yields CDR1 SGHRS and CDR2 YFSETQ. The CDR3 runs to 15 residues. The CDR3 reads CASSADSKNTGELFF. The CDR3 coding sequence is TGCGCCAGCAGCGCCGACAGCAAGAACACCGGGGAGCTGTTTTTT.

This chain links TRBV18 with TRBJ2-1, with D maybe TRBD1 (6 bases). The CDR3 spans 14 residues. V was trimmed by 4 bases and J by 6 bases, leaving 13 bases between them. Germline CDR1 and CDR2: KGHSH and LQKENI. CDR3 sequence (DNA): TGTGCCAGCTCACAAGGACCACAGGGCAATGAGCAGTTCTTC. It yields the protein CASSQGPQGNEQFF.

This chain joins TRBV19 and TRBJ1-5; D remains unclear. V lost 3 bases to trimming and J lost 3 bases, with 9 bases between them. The CDR3 extends over 14 amino acids. Germline CDR1 is LNHDA and CDR2 is SQIVND (reference sequence). CDR3 nucleotides: TGTGCCAGTAGTATTGGCGGGGACAATCAGCCCCAGCATTTT. This gives the protein CASSIGGDNQPQHF. Variable domain in full (rest from reference TRBV19 and TRBJ1-5): DGGITQSPKYLFRKEGQNVTLSCEQNLNHDAMYWYRQDPGQGLRLIYYSQIVNDFQKGDIAEGYSVSREKKESFPLTVTSAQKNPTAFYLCASSIGGDNQPQHFGDGTRLSIL.

This chain joins TRBV6-5 and TRBJ2-7; D is perhaps TRBD1 or TRBD2 (5 bases each). The germline V gene encodes CDR1 MNHEY and CDR2 SVGAGI. V was cut by 2 bases and J by 3 bases, with 17 bases left in between. The CDR3 is 16 amino acids. CDR3 coding DNA: TGTGCCAGCAGTTACCGGGGACCCGGGGCTGTCTACGAGCAGTACTTC. Translated, it gives CASSYRGPGAVYEQYF.

The V and J genes are TRBV28 and TRBJ1-2, with D unclear. Per the germline V gene, CDR1 is MDHEN and CDR2 is SYDVKM. V gave up 1 base and J gave up 4 bases, with 7 bases separating them. The CDR3 totals 13 residues. The CDR3 region is CASSLLEGYGYTF. CDR3 in DNA: TGTGCCAGCAGTTTATTGGAGGGCTATGGCTACACCTTC.

The chain has TRBV19 and TRBJ2-7; D may correspond to TRBD1 or TRBD2 (7 bases each). The CDR3 runs 14 residues. Germline loops: CDR1 LNHDA, CDR2 SQIVND (reference sequence). V dropped 5 bases and J dropped 3 bases, with 14 bases sitting between them. Here the CDR3 reads CASSPAGGVYEQYF. Here the CDR3 DNA reads TGTGCCAGTAGTCCAGCAGGGGGGGTCTACGAGCAGTACTTC. Supplemented by reference TRBV19 and TRBJ2-7, the full variable domain reads DGGITQSPKYLFRKEGQNVTLSCEQNLNHDAMYWYRQDPGQGLRLIYYSQIVNDFQKGDIAEGYSVSREKKESFPLTVTSAQKNPTAFYLCASSPAGGVYEQYFGPGTRLTVT.

The chain is built from TRBV24-1 and TRBJ2-5; 11 bases are shared with TRBD2. Losses at the gene ends were 5 bases for V and 2 bases for J; bases not matched to a gene: 6. CDR1 is KGHDR, CDR2 SFDVKD, per germline. The CDR3 is 16 residues long. The CDR3 region is CATSATGTSGQETQYF. CDR3 coding DNA: TGTGCCACCAGTGCCACTGGGACTAGCGGACAAGAGACCCAGTACTTC.

This clone was seen a few times. The chain uses TRBV24-1 and TRBJ2-5; TRBD1 aligns across 11 bases. V dropped 1 base and J dropped 2; count of bases not matched to a gene: 8. Germline V gives CDR1 KGHDR, CDR2 SFDVKD. The CDR3 is 18 residues long. In DNA form, the CDR3 reads TGTGCCACCAGTGATTTCGAGAACCGGGACAGGGGGCAAGAGACCCAGTACTTC. This codes for CATSDFENRDRGQETQYF.

The chain joins TRBV27 to TRBJ2-1, with no clear D. CDR3 length: 11 amino acids. In germline, CDR1 is MNHEY, CDR2 SMNVEV (reference sequence). Trimming removed 5 bases at V and 9 bases at J, with 8 bases between. CDR3 sequence reads: CASSTRSEQFF. As DNA, the CDR3 is TGTGCCAGCAGTACACGCAGTGAGCAGTTCTTC.

This clone was observed at least ten times. This chain connects TRBV6-5 to TRBJ2-3, with a weak D call TRBD2 (6 bases). V was cut by 4 bases and J by 2 bases, with 16 bases left in between. Germline CDR1 is MNHEY and CDR2 is SVGAGI. The CDR3 runs 16 residues. The CDR3: CASSSMWTINTDTQYF. The DNA for the CDR3 is TGTGCCAGCAGTTCCATGTGGACTATTAACACAGATACGCAGTATTTT.

The V gene is TRBV27, the J gene TRBJ2-1; 8 nucleotides line up with TRBD2. Germline loops: CDR1 MNHEY, CDR2 SMNVEV (reference sequence). The V and J ends lost 3 bases and 10 bases, in that order; junction bases with no gene match: 14. The CDR3 is 16 residues long. The CDR3 DNA reads TGTGCCAGCAGTTTTTCTAGCGGGTTCCAAAACCGAGAGCAGTTCTTC. Its protein is CASSFSSGFQNREQFF.

The chain employs TRBV19 and TRBJ2-3; 12 nucleotides line up with TRBD2. The V gene's germline CDR1 is LNHDA and CDR2 SQIVND (reference sequence). The CDR3 contains 17 residues. V lost 8 bases and J lost 0; bases outside the gene matches: 9. The CDR3 region has the DNA TGTGCCAGTCGGTCCCTAGCGGGAGGGACTAGCACAGATACGCAGTATTTT. Translating it yields CASRSLAGGTSTDTQYF.

A single count supports this clone. V is TRBV4-2 and J is TRBJ2-3; D is perhaps TRBD2 (5 bases). Trimming removed 0 bases at V and 1 base at J, with 23 bases between. The germline gives CDR1 LGHNA, CDR2 YNFKEQ. The CDR3 is 20 amino acids. This CDR3 reads CASSQDEGGQYATGTDTQYF. CDR3 bases: TGTGCCAGCAGCCAAGATGAGGGTGGCCAATACGCAACGGGCACAGATACGCAGTATTTT.

V gene TRBV20-1 combines with J gene TRBJ2-1, with a weak D call TRBD2 (5 bases). V dropped 5 bases and J dropped 5 bases, with 7 bases sitting between them. Germline V gene lookup returns CDR1 DFQATT and CDR2 SNEGSKA (reference sequence). CDR3 length: 11 amino acids. CDR3: CSARLNNEQFF. In nucleotides, the CDR3 is TGCAGTGCTCGACTAAACAATGAGCAGTTCTTC.

This chain joins TRBV5-1 and TRBJ2-5; 12 nucleotides agree with TRBD2. The CDR3 extends over 18 amino acids. V trimming: 0 bases; J trimming: 0 bases; junction bases outside the gene matches: 6. CDR1 is SGHRS and CDR2 is YFSETQ in the germline V gene. CDR3 loop: CASSLGLAGALYQETQYF. Written as DNA, the CDR3 is TGCGCCAGCAGCTTGGGACTAGCGGGAGCCCTGTACCAAGAGACCCAGTACTTC.

J is TRBJ2-6 and V is TRBV6-2 or TRBV6-3; TRBD1 is a possible D gene (6 bases). Per the germline V gene, CDR1 is MNHEY and CDR2 is SVGEGT. Trimming cost V 6 bases and J 4 bases, with 13 bases left between them. The CDR3 extends over 15 amino acids. The DNA for the CDR3 is TGTGCCAGCAGCCCTCAGGGGACCGGGGCCAACGTCCTGACTTTC. Amino acid sequence: CASSPQGTGANVLTF.

To note about this clone: The same CDR3 arises from other DNA sequences in this sample as well. V and J are TRBV14 and TRBJ1-3, with unresolved D. CDR1 is SGHDN, CDR2 FVKESK, per germline. The CDR3 has 14 residues. V was clipped by 1 base and J by 0 bases, with 4 bases between them. CDR3 bases: TGTGCCAGCAGCCAAGCGGTCTCTGGAAACACCATATATTTT. Translated, it gives CASSQAVSGNTIYF.

This rearrangement joins TRBV28 to TRBJ1-3, with a tentative D call TRBD1 (5 bases). Trimming shortened V by 5 bases and J by 0 bases, and 17 bases separated the two germline ends. There are 17 residues in the CDR3. In germline, CDR1 is MDHEN, CDR2 SYDVKM. The CDR3 spells CASSPTHGANSGNTIYF. CDR3 in DNA: TGTGCCAGCAGTCCGACCCACGGGGCGAACTCTGGAAACACCATATATTTT.

J is TRBJ2-7 and V is TRBV6-2 or TRBV6-3; D ambiguous. The CDR3 loop spans 14 amino acids. V gave up 0 bases and J gave up 2 bases, with 8 bases separating them. Germline CDR1 and CDR2: MNHEY and SVGEGT. This CDR3 is CASSYSSAPYEQYF. As DNA, the CDR3 is TGTGCCAGCAGTTACTCGAGTGCGCCCTACGAGCAGTACTTC.